This is a list of T cell receptor beta chains from one sample in a study of shared clonotypes between healthy human individuals. Sequenced by immunoSEQ multiplex PCR; TCRdb stores in-frame clones only, minus some. The sample records over 850,000 clones, 75% to 85% being singletons. The sequenced sample was memory CD4+ T cells from PBMCs. The origin of the receptors is a man between 18 and 35 years old in good health. Some clones in this sample may be carry-over from other donors' samples. Both conserved end residues are trimmed from each CDR3. Where a row states a size, it is once, few, many or the class of an expanded clone; other rows omit it.

j_call | v_call | clone_size | cdr3_aa
TRBJ2-5 | TRBV5-1 | - | ASSLSTTRTVQETQY
TRBJ1-2 | TRBV6-1 | - | ASRTGILYGYT
TRBJ2-7 | TRBV30 | - | AWSAGTGLEQY
TRBJ1-2 | TRBV2 | - | ASSVQGGDYGYT
TRBJ2-1 | TRBV12-5 | - | ASGGDRYNEQF
TRBJ2-2 | TRBV7-9 | - | ASSLDRGGPPGELF
TRBJ1-1 | TRBV15 | - | ATSRDRTGNTEAF
TRBJ2-3 | TRBV5-1 | once | ASSPPNGGSTDTQY
TRBJ2-7 | TRBV7-2 | few | ASSSPGGYEQY
TRBJ1-1 | TRBV2 | few | ASSVQGTNTEAF
TRBJ2-7 | TRBV7-9 | once | ASTSWGDLSEQY
TRBJ2-1 | TRBV9 | - | ASSSEGLAVYNEQF
TRBJ1-1 | TRBV6-4 | - | ASSASMNTEAF
TRBJ1-4 | TRBV5-1 | - | ASSPAGGSREKLF
TRBJ2-1 | TRBV15 | - | ATSREPGGYNEQF
TRBJ2-3 | TRBV2 | few | ASSDLAGGTDTQY
TRBJ2-1 | TRBV2 | - | ASSEASGRGYNEQF
TRBJ1-4 | TRBV11-2 | - | ASSLVGQGIREKLF
TRBJ2-1 | TRBV10-3 | few | AISESKVGRTVQF
TRBJ2-1 | TRBV6-1 | - | ASRVAGGSYNEQF
TRBJ1-5 | TRBV15 | once | ATSRVPQGSNQPQH
TRBJ1-5 | TRBV7-2 | - | ASSLAEVSNQPQH
TRBJ2-7 | TRBV18 | - | ASSPPKGGPYEQY
TRBJ1-5 | TRBV4-1 | - | ASSQDYRGLGQPQH
TRBJ1-1 | TRBV4-1 | few | ASSRQGEAF
TRBJ1-2 | TRBV6-1 | - | ASSEAGRNGYT
TRBJ2-5 | TRBV7-2 | - | ASSLYTAGGETQY
TRBJ2-3 | TRBV6-5 | - | ASRPRGGGLQY
TRBJ1-5 | TRBV5-1 | - | ASSLQGDPSQPQH
TRBJ2-3 | TRBV28 | - | ASRGRDTQY
TRBJ1-3 | TRBV5-6 | - | ASSIGANTIY
TRBJ1-3 | TRBV28 | once | ASSGTRGGNTIY
TRBJ1-5 | TRBV27 | - | ASSLSGRLGQPQH
TRBJ2-2 | TRBV27 | once | ARTTPRAGELF
TRBJ1-2 | TRBV2 | few | ARRSLGLGYT
TRBJ1-5 | TRBV5-1 | - | ASSLESDGSQH
TRBJ1-2 | TRBV28 | - | ASSSSLGGRRDLFLGYT
TRBJ1-3 | TRBV28 | - | ASSLPLGRLSSGNTIY
TRBJ1-1 | TRBV18 | - | ASSPVGQSFNTEAF
TRBJ2-7 | TRBV9 | - | ASSVGPASQNYEQY
TRBJ1-5 | TRBV30 | few | AWSTQQGATQPQH
TRBJ2-7 | TRBV6-1 | - | ASSEGRGGYYEQY
TRBJ2-7 | TRBV7-2 | - | ASSSRDPTYEQY
TRBJ1-2 | TRBV5-5 | few | ASSFSRTLGGYT
TRBJ2-5 | TRBV28 | - | ASSTSRGLKTQY
TRBJ2-1 | TRBV9 | - | ASSPRFGAGGPIEQF
TRBJ2-1 | TRBV2 | - | ASSGTSGTTKQF
TRBJ1-1 | TRBV7-9 | - | ASTLGSGDTEAF
TRBJ1-1 | TRBV19 | - | ASIPPGVNTEAF
TRBJ2-7 | TRBV15 | - | ATSPQKFYEQY
TRBJ1-2 | TRBV21-1 | - | ASSKRSVYGYT
TRBJ1-1 | TRBV25-1 | - | ASQGDRMNTEAF
TRBJ1-5 | TRBV28 | once | ASSFRDYSNQPQH
TRBJ2-5 | TRBV4-1 | - | ASSRTPEGMETQY